This T cell receptor beta chain was documented in a study of CD8+CD57+ T cells in acquired aplastic anemia. Across the whole study: CD4+ and CD8+ cells, once sorted, gave DNA averaging about 3 ug. Study observations and caveats: Between patients and controls, CD8+ Simpson's diversity did not vary significantly.

In this sample, this clonotype turned up many times. Its antigen is unidentified. TCR beta VDJ and CDR3 were profiled, and genomic DNA was the template. TCRdb re-derived calls from the reads in MiXCR, one entry per CDR3 protein. The profile shows fewer than 100,000 distinct CDR3 sequences, approximately 46% of them singletons. V lost 1 base, J lost 5 bases, and 11 bases lay in between. Germline CDR1 SEHNR, CDR2 FQNEAQ (reference sequence). The CDR3 is made up of 14 amino acids. The receptor comes from a human donor in good health, serving as a control. Material for sequencing was sorted CD4+, CD8+, or CD8+CD57+ T cells (not recorded which) from PBMCs. The chain is built from TRBV7-9 and TRBJ2-5; maybe TRBD2 (5 bases). CDR3 residues: CASSLDGGSETQYF. CDR3 coding DNA: TGTGCCAGCAGCTTAGACGGCGGGTCGGAGACCCAGTACTTC.